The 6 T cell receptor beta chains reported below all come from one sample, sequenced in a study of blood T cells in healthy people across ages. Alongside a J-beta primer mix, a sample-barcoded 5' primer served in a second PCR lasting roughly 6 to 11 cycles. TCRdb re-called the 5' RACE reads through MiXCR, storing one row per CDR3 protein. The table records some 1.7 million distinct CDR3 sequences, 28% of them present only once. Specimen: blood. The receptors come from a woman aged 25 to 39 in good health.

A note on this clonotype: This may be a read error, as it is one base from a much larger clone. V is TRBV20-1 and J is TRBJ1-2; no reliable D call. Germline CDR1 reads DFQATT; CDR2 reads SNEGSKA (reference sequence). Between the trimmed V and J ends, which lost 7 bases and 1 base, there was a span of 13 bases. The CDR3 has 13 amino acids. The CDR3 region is CSVAASFNYGYTF. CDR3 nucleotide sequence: TGCAGTGTGGCAGCTTCCTTTAACTATGGCTACACCTTC.

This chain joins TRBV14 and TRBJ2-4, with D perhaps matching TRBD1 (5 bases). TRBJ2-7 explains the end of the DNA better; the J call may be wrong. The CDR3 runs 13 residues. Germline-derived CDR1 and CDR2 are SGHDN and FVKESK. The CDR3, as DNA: TGTGCCAGCAGCACTCAGGGATACGGCGAGCAGTACTTC. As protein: CASSTQGYGEQYF.

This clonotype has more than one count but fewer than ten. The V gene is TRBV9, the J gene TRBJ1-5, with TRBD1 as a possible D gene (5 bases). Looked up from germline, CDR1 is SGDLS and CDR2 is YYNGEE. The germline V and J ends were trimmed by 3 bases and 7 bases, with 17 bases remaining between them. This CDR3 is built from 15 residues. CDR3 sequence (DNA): TGTGCCAGCAGCGCTACAGGCGGCTGGGGCCAGCCCCAGCATTTT. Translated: CASSATGGWGQPQHF. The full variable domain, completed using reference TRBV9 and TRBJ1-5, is DSGVTQTPKHLITATGQRVTLRCSPRSGDLSVYWYQQSLDQGLQFLIQYYNGEERAKGNILERFSAQQFPDLHSELNLSSLELGDSALYFCASSATGGWGQPQHFGDGTRLSIL.

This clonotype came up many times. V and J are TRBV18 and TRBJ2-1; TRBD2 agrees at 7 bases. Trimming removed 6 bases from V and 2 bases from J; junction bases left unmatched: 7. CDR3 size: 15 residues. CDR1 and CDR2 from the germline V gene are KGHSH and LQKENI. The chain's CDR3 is CASSRGLTTYNEQFF. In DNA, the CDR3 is TGTGCCAGCTCCCGGGGACTAACCACCTACAATGAGCAGTTCTTC.

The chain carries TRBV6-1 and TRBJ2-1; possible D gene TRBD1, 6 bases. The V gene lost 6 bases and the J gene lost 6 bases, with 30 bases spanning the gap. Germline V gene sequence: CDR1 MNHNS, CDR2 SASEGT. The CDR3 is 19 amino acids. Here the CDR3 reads CASSAPDTGLAVGLNEQFF. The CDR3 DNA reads TGTGCCAGCAGCGCCCCGGATACAGGGCTGGCGGTGGGGCTCAATGAGCAGTTCTTC.

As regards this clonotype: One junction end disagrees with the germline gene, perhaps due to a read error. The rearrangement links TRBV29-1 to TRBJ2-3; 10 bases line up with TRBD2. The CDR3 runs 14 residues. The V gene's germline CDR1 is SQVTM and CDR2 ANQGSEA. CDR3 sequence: CSVELAGVGDTQCF. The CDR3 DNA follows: TGCAGCGTTGAGCTAGCGGGAGTCGGAGATACGCAGTGTTTT.